These 4 T cell receptor beta chains were sequenced from one sample in a study of blood T cell repertoires in COVID-19. The data were produced by immunoSEQ multiplex PCR, yet TCRdb's version contains in-frame clones alone and is incomplete. The sample records 250,000 or so clones, more than 85% being singletons. The sample comprised PBMCs or T cells enriched from blood (not recorded which). These receptors were collected from a man aged 35 to 55 who had been exposed to COVID-19.

V is TRBV19 and J is TRBJ1-2; perhaps TRBD1 as D (5 bases). CDR3 length: 13 amino acids. Germline V gives CDR1 LNHDA, CDR2 SQIVND (reference sequence). Between the trimmed V and J ends, which lost 6 bases and 1 base, there was a span of 9 bases. In nucleotides, the CDR3 is TGTGCCAGTAGGGGGCAGATTAACTATGGCTACACCTTC. This translates into CASRGQINYGYTF.

The chain uses TRBV6-6 and TRBJ1-4; TRBD1 is a possible D gene (6 bases). This CDR3 has 15 residues. Germline CDR1 is MNHNY and CDR2 is SVGAGI (reference sequence). V was clipped by 6 bases and J by 2 bases, with 13 bases between them. The CDR3 here is CASRQSGDTNEKLFF. Here the CDR3 DNA reads TGTGCCAGCAGACAATCAGGGGACACTAATGAAAAACTGTTTTTT.

The chain uses TRBV2 and TRBJ2-1, with D possibly being TRBD2 (6 bases). V shed 6 bases and J shed 6 bases, with 12 bases lying between them. Germline values: CDR1 SNHLY, CDR2 FYNNEI. The CDR3 covers 13 residues. The CDR3 region has the DNA TGTGCCAGCAGAAAAGGGACTTCCAATGAGCAGTTCTTC. Residues: CASRKGTSNEQFF.

The gene calls are TRBV12-3 or TRBV12-4 and TRBJ1-2, with D unclear. Trimming left V 6 bases short and J 6 bases short, with 11 bases between. CDR3 length: 12 residues. DNA of the CDR3: TGTGCCAGCAGCCCGAGGGTAAATGGCTACACCTTC. This translates into CASSPRVNGYTF.